One and the same sample provided the 20 T cell receptor beta chains below, sequenced in a study of OX40 agonist ivuxolimab in advanced cancers. The table came from immunoSEQ multiplex PCR; TCRdb's copy has only in-frame clones and leaves some out. The data hold 65,000 to 95,000 clones, with around 92% observed a single time. The sample was CD4+ or CD8+ T cells sorted from blood, taken in a trial of the OX40 agonist ivuxolimab. The source of these receptors is an adult with an advanced solid tumor such as melanoma, head and neck, liver or kidney cancer.

This clone has more than one count but fewer than ten. The chain couples TRBV28 to TRBJ2-5, with D maybe TRBD1 (6 bases). Germline CDR1 and CDR2: MDHEN and SYDVKM. This CDR3 is 14 amino acids long. Trimming cost V 2 bases and J 2 bases, with 9 bases left between them. The CDR3 reads CASSLQGRQETQYF. In DNA form, the CDR3 reads TGTGCCAGCAGTTTACAGGGGCGTCAAGAGACCCAGTACTTC.

This chain links TRBV6-1 with TRBJ2-5; 13 bases are a match to TRBD2. V shed 7 bases, J shed 6 bases, and the junction held 5 bases outside the gene matches. Germline CDR1 is MNHNS and CDR2 is SASEGT. This CDR3 contains 14 residues. The CDR3 sequence is CASTGLAGPKTQYF. CDR3 in DNA: TGTGCCAGCACGGGACTAGCGGGGCCCAAGACCCAGTACTTC.

The chain combines TRBV30 with TRBJ2-3; the D gene could be TRBD1 or TRBD2 (5 bases each). Trimming shortened V by 1 base and J by 9 bases, and 5 bases separated the two germline ends. This CDR3 spans 10 amino acids. Germline loops: CDR1 GTSNPN, CDR2 SVGIG (reference sequence). The CDR3 sequence is CAWSGGTQYF. The CDR3 coding sequence is TGTGCCTGGAGTGGGGGGACGCAGTATTTT.

This chain joins TRBV5-1 and TRBJ1-1, with 9 bases matching TRBD1. The CDR3 runs to 13 residues. Germline V CDR1 and CDR2: SGHRS, YFSETQ. V shed 4 bases and J 7 bases; nucleotides not matched to a gene: 5. The chain's CDR3 is CASSRGTGSEAFF. DNA of the CDR3: TGCGCCAGCAGCAGGGGGACAGGGAGTGAAGCTTTCTTT. Combining the CDR3 with reference TRBV5-1 and TRBJ1-1 gives the whole variable domain KAGVTQTPRYLIKTRGQQVTLSCSPISGHRSVSWYQQTPGQGLQFLFEYFSETQRNKGNFPGRFSGRQFSNSRSEMNVSTLELGDSALYLCASSRGTGSEAFFGQGTRLTVV.

The table lists this clone with a few counts. The V call is TRBV4-2, the J call TRBJ2-7; TRBD2 matches 10 bases. This CDR3 contains 15 residues. The germline CDR1 and CDR2 sequences are LGHNA and YNFKEQ. V shed 1 base, J shed 7 bases, and the junction held 7 bases outside the gene matches. CDR3 protein: CASSQVASGSLEQYF. The CDR3 nucleotides are TGTGCCAGCAGCCAAGTTGCTAGCGGGAGTTTAGAGCAGTACTTC.

CDR3 loop: CASSPGTVNTGELFF. The CDR3, as DNA: TGTGCCAGCAGCCCGGGGACAGTGAACACCGGGGAGCTGTTTTTT. The V and J genes are TRBV9 and TRBJ2-2; 7 nucleotides agree with TRBD1. Germline lookup yields CDR1 SGDLS and CDR2 YYNGEE. The CDR3 is 15 residues long. V was clipped by 4 bases and J by 1 base; unmatched bases: 4.

The CDR3 region is CASSSGVAVTQYF. DNA of the CDR3: TGTGCCAGCAGCTCAGGGGTCGCGGTTACGCAGTATTTT. This sequence joins TRBV7-2 and TRBJ2-3; D possibly corresponds to TRBD1 (6 bases). The V end lost 4 bases, the J end lost 8 bases, and 13 bases lay between the germline ends. CDR1 SGHTA and CDR2 FQGNSA come from the germline V gene. CDR3 length: 13 amino acids. The variable domain in full, with the rest retrieved from reference TRBV7-2 and TRBJ2-3, is GAGVSQSPSNKVTEKGKDVELRCDPISGHTALYWYRQSLGQGLEFLIYFQGNSAPDKSGLPSDRFSAERTGGSVSTLTIQRTQQEDSAVYLCASSSGVAVTQYFGPGTRLTVL.

This chain joins TRBV5-1 and TRBJ2-1; D is unclear. The CDR3 covers 13 residues. CDR1 SGHRS and CDR2 YFSETQ come from the germline V gene. V was cut by 0 bases and J by 6 bases, with 7 bases left in between. Here the CDR3 DNA reads TGCGCCAGCAGCTTGGAACAGCTCAATGAGCAGTTCTTC. This sequence encodes CASSLEQLNEQFF.

V gene TRBV5-1 combines with J gene TRBJ1-1, with 9 positions matching TRBD1. CDR1 and CDR2 from the germline V gene are SGHRS and YFSETQ. The CDR3 loop spans 15 amino acids. V was pared by 3 bases and J by 4 bases, with 7 bases of the junction left unmatched. CDR3 coding DNA: TGCGCCAGCAGCTGGGGACAGGGAGGTTCCACTGAAGCTTTCTTT. The encoded protein is CASSWGQGGSTEAFF.

The CDR3 sequence: CASSFVFGGPMEQYF. Here the CDR3 DNA reads TGTGCCAGCAGTTTTGTCTTTGGGGGACCGATGGAGCAGTACTTC. V usage is TRBV27 and J usage is TRBJ2-7; D may be TRBD1 or TRBD2 (5 bases each). The CDR3 totals 15 residues. V was cut by 3 bases and J by 7 bases, with 19 bases left in between. Germline lookup yields CDR1 MNHEY and CDR2 SMNVEV (reference sequence).

The gene calls are TRBV5-4 and TRBJ2-7; D is undetermined. This CDR3 has 15 amino acids. CDR1 is SGHNT and CDR2 is YYREEE in the germline V gene (reference sequence). Trimming stripped 0 bases from V and 3 bases from J, with 13 bases between. The CDR3 region has the DNA TGTGCCAGCAGCTTGGTGGTTGGGCAAAACTACGAGCAGTACTTC. It yields the protein CASSLVVGQNYEQYF.

The V call is TRBV19, the J call TRBJ2-7, with D possibly being TRBD2 (6 bases). There are 15 residues in the CDR3. The V gene's germline CDR1 is LNHDA and CDR2 SQIVND (reference sequence). V gave up 5 bases and J gave up 2 bases, with 16 bases separating them. CDR3 nucleotide sequence: TGTGCCAGTAGTTCTACCGGGACTTCGACCTACGAGCAGTACTTC. As protein: CASSSTGTSTYEQYF.

The genes are TRBV7-2 and TRBJ2-7; TRBD2 matches 13 bases. The germline V gene encodes CDR1 SGHTA and CDR2 FQGNSA. The CDR3 consists of 15 residues. With V trimmed by 4 bases and J by 6 bases, 6 bases remained unmatched. The CDR3 loop reads CASSSGLAGITEQYF. Written as DNA, the CDR3 is TGTGCCAGCAGCTCGGGACTAGCGGGAATTACCGAGCAGTACTTC.

The chain links TRBV9 to TRBJ2-7; 8 bases are a match to TRBD2. Germline trimming cut 0 bases from V and 4 bases from J; bases unmatched to any gene: 12. Germline V CDR1 and CDR2: SGDLS, YYNGEE. The CDR3 runs 17 residues. Here the CDR3 DNA reads TGTGCCAGCAGCGTAGCCCCCGAGGGAAGCGGGAGTTACGAGCAGTACTTC. It specifies CASSVAPEGSGSYEQYF.

The chain joins TRBV6-5 to TRBJ1-3; TRBD1 agrees at 9 bases. Germline V CDR1 and CDR2: MNHEY, SVGAGI. Trimming took 6 bases from V and 4 from J; bases not matched to a gene: 7. This CDR3 contains 15 residues. The CDR3 bases are TGTGCCAGCAGGGGATACAGGGGGCCCGGAAACACCATATATTTT. Residues: CASRGYRGPGNTIYF.

The chain combines TRBV18 with TRBJ2-7; D possibly uses TRBD1 or TRBD2 (5 bases each). This CDR3 contains 16 residues. The germline gives CDR1 KGHSH, CDR2 LQKENI. Between the trimmed V and J ends, which lost 3 bases and 6 bases, there was a span of 21 bases. The CDR3 loop is CASSPGAHGRYGEQYF. As DNA, the CDR3 is TGTGCCAGCTCACCCGGGGCACACGGCCGATACGGCGAGCAGTACTTC.

V usage is TRBV11-2 and J usage is TRBJ1-2; D ambiguous. The germline CDR1 and CDR2 sequences are SGHAT and FQNNGV. Between the trimmed V and J ends, which lost 5 bases and 1 base, there was a span of 8 bases. CDR3 length: 13 residues. The DNA of the CDR3 is TGTGCCAGCAGCCCGACTGATAACTATGGCTACACCTTC. Its translation: CASSPTDNYGYTF. The full variable domain, in which reference TRBV11-2 and TRBJ1-2 provide the parts outside the CDR3, is EAGVAQSPRYKIIEKRQSVAFWCNPISGHATLYWYQQILGQGPKLLIQFQNNGVVDDSQLPKDRFSAERLKGVDSTLKIQPAKLEDSAVYLCASSPTDNYGYTFGSGTRLTVV.

The V call is TRBV6-1, the J call TRBJ2-5, with D possibly matching TRBD1 (5 bases). Looked up from germline, CDR1 is MNHNS and CDR2 is SASEGT. CDR3 length: 15 residues. V gave up 2 bases and J gave up 2 bases, with 12 bases separating them. The CDR3 DNA sequence: TGTGCCAGCAGTGAAAGTAGGGGCCGGCAAGAGACCCAGTACTTC. Its protein is CASSESRGRQETQYF.

This chain joins TRBV28 and TRBJ2-7, with D perhaps being TRBD1 or TRBD2 (5 bases each). V dropped 8 bases and J dropped 3 bases, with 14 bases sitting between them. Germline lookup yields CDR1 MDHEN and CDR2 SYDVKM. This CDR3 is 13 amino acids long. The CDR3 loop is CASRGMISYEQYF. The CDR3 DNA reads TGTGCCAGCCGGGGCATGATAAGCTACGAGCAGTACTTC. Full variable domain (outside the CDR3, taken from reference TRBV28 and TRBJ2-7): DVKVTQSSRYLVKRTGEKVFLECVQDMDHENMFWYRQDPGLGLRLIYFSYDVKMKEKGDIPEGYSVSREKKERFSLILESASTNQTSMYLCASRGMISYEQYFGPGTRLTVT.

This chain links TRBV5-1 with TRBJ1-3, with D unresolved. V shed 0 bases and J shed 4 bases, with 14 bases lying between them. From germline, CDR1 is SGHRS and CDR2 YFSETQ. CDR3 length equals 16 residues. CDR3 protein: CASSLASSFGGNTIYF. DNA for the CDR3: TGCGCCAGCAGCTTGGCCTCCTCATTTGGAGGAAACACCATATATTTT.